Listed below are T cell receptor beta chains from one sample, sequenced in a study of human T cells and chemical hapten exposure. TCRdb redid the calling of the RACE reads with MiXCR, one entry per CDR3 protein. This repertoire shows about 190,000 distinct CDR3 sequences, approximately 24% found once; its top ten account for under 2.5%. The sequences come from whole blood, collected in connection with sensitization to the hapten diphenylcyclopropenone (DPC). Source of these receptors: a woman between 40 and 50 years old with alopecia areata. Some clones in this sample may be carry-over from other donors' samples. Both conserved end residues are part of each CDR3. A D gene is named only where the DNA matches it firmly. Not every row has a clone size; where given, it reads once, few, many or a size class.

clone_size | d_call | j_call | v_call | cdr3_aa | cdr3_nt
many | TRBD1 | TRBJ2-3 | TRBV11-2 | CASHWGQGPTDTQYF | TGTGCCAGCCACTGGGGACAGGGACCAACAGATACGCAGTATTTT
NA | NA | TRBJ1-2 | TRBV12-5 | CASGLVLTGPKGGYTF | TGTGCTAGTGGTTTGGTCCTGACCGGGCCAAAGGGCGGCTACACCTTC
few | TRBD2 | TRBJ2-2 | TRBV28 | CASSFPGLAGEGTGELFF | TGTGCCAGCAGTTTCCCGGGACTAGCGGGAGAGGGGACCGGGGAGCTGTTTTTT
few | NA | TRBJ2-5 | TRBV4-2 | CASSQGGSGRETQYF | TGTGCCAGCAGCCAAGGGGGAAGCGGGCGAGAGACCCAGTACTTC
NA | NA | TRBJ2-7 | TRBV6-5 | CASSNPLGYEQYF | TGTGCCAGCAGTAACCCGCTGGGATACGAGCAGTACTTC
once | NA | TRBJ2-4 | TRBV11-3 | CASSLASGTNIQYF | TGTGCCAGCAGCTTAGCATCAGGGACGAACATTCAGTACTTC
NA | NA | TRBJ2-7 | TRBV15 | CATSKEGGTYEQYF | TGTGCCACCAGCAAGGAGGGGGGGACCTACGAGCAGTACTTC
NA | NA | TRBJ1-1 | TRBV7-9 | CASSPPRAGDTEAFF | TGTGCCAGCAGCCCACCAAGGGCGGGCGACACTGAAGCTTTCTTT
NA | NA | TRBJ1-2 | TRBV28 | CASSLAGQGTNYGYTF | TGTGCCAGCAGTTTAGCGGGCCAGGGAACTAACTATGGCTACACCTTC
once | TRBD2 | TRBJ2-5 | TRBV3-1 | CASLAIGLAGQETQYF | TGTGCCAGCCTCGCGATCGGACTAGCGGGACAAGAGACCCAGTACTTC
few | NA | TRBJ1-1 | TRBV9 | CASSVSSGPTGAFF | TGTGCCAGCAGCGTTAGTAGCGGGCCCACGGGAGCTTTCTTT
NA | NA | TRBJ1-1 | TRBV6-2/TRBV6-3 | CASKAGGPPNTEAFF | TGTGCCAGCAAGGCAGGTGGACCTCCGAACACTGAAGCTTTCTTT
many | TRBD2 | TRBJ2-1 | TRBV6-5 | CASSPLAGEYNEQFF | TGTGCCAGCAGCCCCCTAGCGGGCGAATACAATGAGCAGTTCTTC
NA | NA | TRBJ2-3 | TRBV6-2/TRBV6-3 | CASRLLGDRDTQYF | TGTGCCAGCAGATTATTGGGGGACCGAGATACGCAGTATTTT
NA | TRBD1 | TRBJ1-2 | TRBV28 | CAIAGDSSLYGYTF | TGTGCCATCGCGGGGGACAGTTCACTCTATGGCTACACCTTC
few | TRBD1 | TRBJ2-6 | TRBV5-6 | CASRITGVTNVLTF | TGTGCCAGCAGGATAACAGGGGTTACCAACGTCCTGACTTTC
few | NA | TRBJ1-5 | TRBV4-1 | CASSQAVLSNQPQHF | TGCGCCAGCAGCCAAGCCGTCTTGAGCAATCAGCCCCAGCATTTT
few | TRBD2 | TRBJ2-5 | TRBV7-3 | CASSQSGRALETQYF | TGTGCCAGCAGCCAAAGCGGGAGGGCCTTAGAGACCCAGTACTTC
few | NA | TRBJ1-1 | TRBV7-8 | CASSVRQFDKNTEAFF | TGTGCCAGCAGCGTCCGACAGTTCGACAAGAACACTGAAGCTTTCTTT
NA | NA | TRBJ1-2 | TRBV6-2/TRBV6-3 | CASRSYGYTF | TGTGCCAGCAGGTCATATGGCTACACCTTC
few | TRBD1 | TRBJ2-3 | TRBV12-3/TRBV12-4 | CASSQTGGADTQYF | TGTGCCAGCAGTCAAACAGGGGGAGCAGATACGCAGTATTTT
NA | NA | TRBJ2-3 | TRBV29-1 | CSVEGPRTDTQYF | TGCAGCGTTGAAGGTCCGCGGACAGATACGCAGTATTTT
many | NA | TRBJ2-7 | TRBV28 | CASSLQGTYEQYF | TGTGCCAGCAGTTTACAGGGGACCTACGAGCAGTACTTC
few | NA | TRBJ2-2 | TRBV7-2 | CASSPVLAGELFF | TGTGCCAGCAGCCCGGTCTTGGCCGGGGAGCTGTTTTTT
NA | NA | TRBJ1-1 | TRBV3-1 | CASSQGGAGPEAFF | TGTGCCAGCAGCCAAGGTGGCGCGGGGCCTGAAGCTTTCTTT
NA | NA | TRBJ1-1 | TRBV15 | CATSRTGNTEAFF | TGTGCCACCAGCAGGACAGGGAACACTGAAGCTTTCTTT
NA | TRBD2 | TRBJ2-1 | TRBV7-2 | CASSLSAGTSGYNEQFF | TGTGCCAGCAGCTTGAGTGCTGGGACTAGCGGGTACAATGAGCAGTTCTTC
few | NA | TRBJ2-7 | TRBV10-3 | CAIRDSRGSEYEQYF | TGTGCCATCAGAGACTCTAGGGGGTCCGAGTACGAGCAGTACTTC
once | TRBD1 | TRBJ2-1 | TRBV12-3/TRBV12-4 | CASSLAGQGLFF | TGTGCCAGCAGCTTAGCAGGACAGGGACTGTTCTTC
few | TRBD1 | TRBJ2-7 | TRBV28 | CASSPRQGAVEQYF | TGTGCCAGCAGTCCGAGACAGGGGGCGGTCGAGCAGTACTTC
many | NA | TRBJ2-7 | TRBV6-5 | CASSYSIGYEQYF | TGTGCCAGCAGTTACTCGATCGGTTACGAGCAGTACTTC
few | NA | TRBJ2-1 | TRBV24-1 | CATSTPEGSSYNEQFF | TGTGCCACCAGCACGCCCGAGGGGAGCTCCTACAATGAGCAGTTCTTC
NA | TRBD1 | TRBJ1-1 | TRBV7-2 | CASSLGTGRGNTEAFF | TGTGCCAGCAGCCTGGGGACAGGTCGGGGGAACACTGAAGCTTTCTTT
NA | NA | TRBJ2-7 | TRBV7-9 | CASSSGQFSYEQYF | TGTGCCAGCAGCTCCGGACAGTTCTCCTACGAGCAGTACTTC
few | NA | TRBJ2-7 | TRBV7-2 | CASSLRGGTSSYEQYF | TGTGCCAGCAGCTTACGCGGCGGGACCTCCTCCTACGAGCAGTACTTC
few | TRBD1 | TRBJ2-5 | TRBV5-5 | CASSLEGATGVSQYF | TGTGCCAGCAGCTTGGAGGGAGCGACAGGGGTGTCCCAGTACTTC
many | TRBD2 | TRBJ2-1 | TRBV7-3 | CASSTGLAGGSEQFF | TGTGCCAGCAGCACGGGACTAGCGGGAGGATCTGAGCAGTTCTTC
few | NA | TRBJ2-7 | TRBV7-2 | CASSERGEQYF | TGTGCCAGCAGCGAAAGAGGCGAGCAGTACTTC
NA | NA | TRBJ2-7 | TRBV19 | CASSEDSVAYEQYF | TGTGCCAGTAGCGAGGATAGCGTGGCCTACGAGCAGTACTTC
few | NA | TRBJ2-1 | TRBV29-1 | CSVELQGRNEQFF | TGCAGCGTTGAGTTACAGGGCCGAAATGAGCAGTTCTTC
NA | NA | TRBJ2-7 | TRBV29-1 | CSVDGGNFYEQYF | TGCAGCGTTGATGGGGGTAATTTCTACGAGCAGTACTTC
NA | NA | TRBJ2-6 | TRBV30 | CACKRRDSGANVLTF | TGTGCCTGCAAAAGGAGGGACTCTGGGGCCAACGTCCTGACTTTC
few | NA | TRBJ2-1 | TRBV24-1 | CATSDFPYNEQFF | TGTGCCACCAGTGATTTTCCCTACAATGAGCAGTTCTTC
few | NA | TRBJ1-2 | TRBV20-1 | CSARGLIPGGLGYTF | TGCAGTGCTAGAGGTTTAATCCCGGGAGGCCTTGGCTACACCTTC
NA | NA | TRBJ2-5 | TRBV4-2 | CASSPGQFQETQYF | TGTGCCAGCAGCCCAGGACAGTTCCAAGAGACCCAGTACTTC
few | NA | TRBJ2-1 | TRBV29-1 | CSVSREVNEQFF | TGCAGCGTTTCTAGGGAGGTGAATGAGCAGTTCTTC
few | NA | TRBJ2-7 | TRBV20-1 | CSAAEGAYEQYF | TGCAGTGCTGCAGAGGGAGCTTACGAGCAGTACTTC
NA | TRBD2 | TRBJ2-7 | TRBV7-2 | CASSSPPGGGGNEQYF | TGTGCCAGCAGCTCCCCCCCGGGAGGGGGGGGAAACGAGCAGTACTTC
NA | NA | TRBJ2-7 | TRBV6-5 | CASSSTAGRPEQYF | TGTGCCAGCAGTAGCACGGCAGGGCGACCCGAGCAGTACTTC
NA | NA | TRBJ2-4 | TRBV10-3 | CATGTGALAKNIQYF | TGTGCCACCGGGACGGGGGCCCTAGCCAAAAACATTCAGTACTTC
few | TRBD1 | TRBJ1-1 | TRBV5-1 | CASSQRGRNTEAFF | TGCGCCAGCAGCCAGAGGGGGCGGAACACTGAAGCTTTCTTT
few | NA | TRBJ1-3 | TRBV20-1 | CSAKAASGNTIYF | TGCAGTGCTAAGGCAGCCTCTGGAAACACCATATATTTT
many | TRBD2 | TRBJ2-2 | TRBV6-4 | CASSDVGGPSNTGELFF | TGTGCCAGCAGTGACGTGGGAGGGCCCTCGAACACCGGGGAGCTGTTTTTT
NA | NA | TRBJ2-1 | TRBV3-1 | CASSLPVGAPFF | TGTGCCAGCAGCTTGCCCGTTGGGGCCCCGTTCTTC
few | NA | TRBJ2-1 | TRBV7-9 | CASSLMGTAVDEQFF | TGTGCCAGCAGCTTAATGGGGACTGCCGTGGATGAGCAGTTCTTC